These 7 T cell receptor beta chains were sequenced from one sample in a study of T cells in Graves' hyperthyroidism and ophthalmopathy. RNA transcripts provided the source from which TCR beta CDR3 regions were amplified. With the HTBI primer set, the TCR CDR3 went through a first round of RT-PCR. TCRdb ran MiXCR on the multiplex PCR reads and lists one entry per CDR3 protein. The table lists approximately 590,000 distinct CDR3 sequences, around a sixth of them singletons. Input material: blood. These TCRs come from a woman in her thirties with Graves' hyperthyroidism.

The V and J genes are TRBV27 and TRBJ1-1; unclear D gene. V gave up 5 bases and J gave up 0 bases, with 13 bases separating them. The germline V gene has CDR1 MNHEY and CDR2 SMNVEV (reference sequence). The CDR3 runs to 15 residues. Here the CDR3 reads CASSPRAIMNTEAFF. In nucleotides, the CDR3 is TGTGCCAGCAGTCCTCGAGCTATCATGAACACTGAAGCTTTCTTT.

This clonotype has just a few counts. V gene TRBV5-6 combines with J gene TRBJ2-7; TRBD2 matches at 9 bases. The CDR3 sequence is 15 residues long. Trimming took 1 base from V and 2 from J; bases not matched to a gene: 4. Germline V lookup: CDR1 SGHDT, CDR2 YYEEEE. The CDR3 here is CASSLIVAGAYEQYF. For the CDR3, the DNA is TGTGCCAGCAGCTTGATAGTAGCGGGAGCCTACGAGCAGTACTTC.

This clonotype was detected many times. The chain combines TRBV5-1 with TRBJ2-4; 8 bases align to TRBD1. The germline gives CDR1 SGHRS, CDR2 YFSETQ. V trimming: 4 bases; J trimming: 6 bases; junction bases outside the gene matches: 15. The CDR3 spans 17 residues. The CDR3 sequence: CASSITGGPTEGNIQYF. In nucleotides, the CDR3 is TGCGCCAGCAGCATTACAGGGGGTCCCACGGAGGGAAACATTCAGTACTTC.

This clonotype was recorded many times. The chain is built from TRBV3-1 and TRBJ2-4; D is ambiguous. The germline V gene encodes CDR1 LGHDT and CDR2 YNNKEL (reference sequence). The germline V and J ends were trimmed by 3 bases and 6 bases, with 9 bases remaining between them. CDR3 length equals 13 residues. CDR3 loop: CASSQGLTNIQYF. The CDR3 DNA sequence: TGTGCCAGCAGCCAGGGATTGACAAACATTCAGTACTTC.

In regard to this clonotype: A read error may be the cause here, since a much bigger clone is one base away. The chain carries TRBV6-1 and TRBJ1-4, with TRBD1 identical over 9 bases. Germline CDR1 and CDR2: MNHNS and SASEGT. The CDR3 extends over 16 amino acids. This CDR3 is CASSVGQGGTNEELFF. The CDR3 bases are TGTGCCAGCAGTGTGGGACAGGGAGGTACTAATGAAGAACTGTTTTTT.

This clonotype showed up just a few times. The chain employs TRBV6-1 and TRBJ2-7, with no clear D. This CDR3 comprises 14 residues. Germline V CDR1 and CDR2: MNHNS, SASEGT. V was trimmed by 2 bases and J by 1 base, leaving 9 bases between them. As DNA, the CDR3 is TGTGCCAGCAGTGAATTAGTTCTTTCCTACGAGCAGTACTTC. This encodes CASSELVLSYEQYF.

The chain uses TRBV27 and TRBJ1-2, with D tentatively TRBD1 (6 bases). CDR1 and CDR2 from the germline V gene are MNHEY and SMNVEV (reference sequence). Trimming took 5 bases from V and 7 from J, leaving 17 bases between them. CDR3 length: 14 residues. The CDR3 sequence: CASSPTGPAGGYTF. The DNA for the CDR3 is TGTGCCAGCAGTCCGACAGGACCCGCCGGTGGCTACACCTTC.